This TCR beta chain appears in the sequencing data of a study of OX40 agonist ivuxolimab in advanced cancers. The wider study: It was ivuxolimab, an agonistic anti-OX40 (CD134) antibody, that patients were treated with. Patients in dose escalation had liver, melanoma, kidney or head and neck cancers. Previous treatment with anti-PD-1, anti-PD-L1 or anti-CTLA-4 therapy was allowed; 40% had received some.

This table comes from immunoSEQ multiplex PCR, and its TCRdb copy is limited to in-frame clones, with some not included. The sample records tens of thousands of clones, 70% to 90% being singletons. The CDR3 is 16 amino acids. CDR1 and CDR2 (germline): MNHEY, SVGAGI. V lost 0 bases, J lost 5 bases, and 17 bases lay in between. This chain uses TRBV6-5 with TRBJ2-7; D ambiguous. Specimen: CD4+ or CD8+ T cells sorted from blood, collected in a trial of the OX40 agonist ivuxolimab. This clonotype was obtained from an adult with an advanced solid tumor such as melanoma, head and neck, liver or kidney cancer. The CDR3 spells CASSYSTKPVFHEQYF. The CDR3 DNA reads as TGTGCCAGCAGTTACTCGACAAAACCAGTATTCCACGAGCAGTACTTC.